These 25 T cell receptor beta chains came from one sample sequenced in a study of T cell repertoires in cytomegalovirus infection. From the reads, TCRdb called clonotypes with MiXCR, one entry per CDR3 protein. The sample has approximately 110,000 distinct CDR3 sequences, around 32% seen once. Their antigens remain unidentified. The material sequenced was CD8+ T cells from cultured PBMCs, taken from culture after CMV antigen stimulation. The receptors were gathered from a human donor in good health (CMV status not recorded). Some clones in this sample may be carry-over from other donors' samples.

V is TRBV28 and J is TRBJ2-1; D may be TRBD2 (5 bases). The CDR3 runs to 16 residues. V gave up 3 bases and J gave up 2 bases, with 14 bases separating them. Per germline, CDR1 MDHEN and CDR2 SYDVKM. DNA of the CDR3: TGTGCCAGCAGTTTTTTGGAGGTGCGACCCTACAATGAGCAGTTCTTC. Translated, it gives CASSFLEVRPYNEQFF.

In this sample, this clonotype turned up many times. The chain is built from TRBV7-2 and TRBJ2-3, with D perhaps matching TRBD2 (6 bases). V lost 2 bases and J 6 bases, leaving 24 bases between the germline ends. Germline CDR1 reads SGHTA; CDR2 reads FQGNSA. This CDR3 is 18 amino acids long. CDR3 DNA sequence: TGTGCCAGCAGCTTACCGAGTCTCTTAGCGGTGGGGGTTGATACGCAGTATTTT. This sequence encodes CASSLPSLLAVGVDTQYF.

This clonotype was counted a single time. A much larger clone differs from this one at a single base, so this may be a read error. This rearrangement joins TRBV7-6 to TRBJ1-2, with TRBD1 matching 7 bases. Per the germline V gene, CDR1 is SGHVS and CDR2 is FNYEAQ. Trimming took 5 bases from V and 4 from J; bases not matched to a gene: 4. The CDR3 has 13 amino acids. The CDR3 region is CASSPGQTYGYTF. The CDR3 region has the DNA TGTGCCAGCAGCCCGGGACAGACCTATGGCTACACCTTC.

The chain combines TRBV11-2 with TRBJ1-3; TRBD1 matches at 8 bases. The junction had 1 base not matched to a gene; V was cut back by 0 bases and J by 0 bases. The CDR3 length is 16 residues. From germline, CDR1 is SGHAT and CDR2 FQNNGV. Written as DNA, the CDR3 is TGTGCCAGCAGCTTAGAAACAGGGGGCTCTGGAAACACCATATATTTT. The encoded protein is CASSLETGGSGNTIYF.

The gene calls are TRBV20-1 and TRBJ1-6, with D tentatively TRBD1 (5 bases). This CDR3 is built from 16 residues. Germline V CDR1 and CDR2: DFQATT, SNEGSKA (reference sequence). V was pared by 5 bases and J by 8 bases, with 22 bases between. The CDR3 DNA sequence: TGCAGTGCTCTAAAAGATCAGGCCAGGGTAGATTCACCCCTCCACTTT. Protein product: CSALKDQARVDSPLHF.

Only a few counts were recorded for this clonotype. The J gene is TRBJ1-6, the V gene TRBV20-1; 7 bases match TRBD1. After removal of 7 bases from V and 8 bases from J, the junction contained 11 bases not matched to a gene. This CDR3 has 14 amino acids. The germline V gene encodes CDR1 DFQATT and CDR2 SNEGSKA (reference sequence). CDR3 coding DNA: TGCAGTGGCAAGGGGGCGGGGGTGGATTCACCCCTCCACTTT. This gives the protein CSGKGAGVDSPLHF.

The V and J genes are TRBV7-4 and TRBJ1-4; D remains unclear. The ends were cut back, 9 bases at V and 0 bases at J, with 11 bases in the middle. CDR3 length: 14 residues. Germline-derived CDR1 and CDR2 are SGHVT and SQSDAQ. CDR3 nucleotides: TGTGCCAGTGGACGGACCGCAACTAATGAAAAACTGTTTTTT. It encodes CASGRTATNEKLFF.

The sample holds a few counts of this clonotype. The CDR3 sequence: CASSLGGGAFYEQFF. For the CDR3, the DNA is TGTGCCAGCAGTTTGGGAGGGGGCGCCTTCTATGAGCAGTTCTTC. The chain links TRBV27 to TRBJ2-1; either TRBD1 or TRBD2 may fit D (7 bases each). V gave up 3 bases and J gave up 8 bases, with 17 bases separating them. The germline CDR1 and CDR2 sequences are MNHEY and SMNVEV (reference sequence). The CDR3 has 15 amino acids.

This clonotype was recorded many times. V is TRBV7-2 and J is TRBJ1-5; TRBD1 is a possible D gene (5 bases). CDR3 length: 14 residues. V shed 1 base and J shed 9 bases, with 13 bases lying between them. Germline CDR1 is SGHTA and CDR2 is FQGNSA. The CDR3 reads CASSLEAGNGPQHF. The DNA of the CDR3 is TGTGCCAGCAGCTTAGAGGCAGGGAACGGGCCCCAGCATTTT. The complete variable domain, with remaining parts taken from reference TRBV7-2 and TRBJ1-5, reads GAGVSQSPSNKVTEKGKDVELRCDPISGHTALYWYRQSLGQGLEFLIYFQGNSAPDKSGLPSDRFSAERTGGSVSTLTIQRTQQEDSAVYLCASSLEAGNGPQHFGDGTRLSIL.

The chain carries TRBV12-3 or TRBV12-4 and TRBJ2-7, with 8 bases aligning to TRBD1. This CDR3 has 13 amino acids. With 5 bases clipped from V and 6 bases from J, the junction kept 6 bases outside the gene matches. This CDR3 is CASSEDRDGEQYF. The CDR3 nucleotides read TGTGCCAGCAGTGAGGACAGGGACGGCGAGCAGTACTTC.

This clonotype was detected a few times. The chain joins TRBV12-3 or TRBV12-4 to TRBJ1-2; the D gene is possibly TRBD1 (6 bases). The germline V and J ends were trimmed by 8 bases and 0 bases, with 25 bases remaining between them. This CDR3 is built from 18 residues. As DNA, the CDR3 is TGTGCCAGCGGAGCGGGGGGGCAGGGGTTTGGTTCTAACTATGGCTACACCTTC. Amino acids: CASGAGGQGFGSNYGYTF.

V and J are TRBV10-2 and TRBJ2-3; D perhaps matches TRBD2 (5 bases). The CDR3 sequence is 14 residues long. Germline V gene data show CDR1 as WSHSY and CDR2 as SAAADI. V gave up 5 bases and J gave up 0 bases, with 9 bases separating them. The DNA of the CDR3 is TGCGCCAGCAGTAGAGGGTCTAGCACAGATACGCAGTATTTT. This sequence encodes CASSRGSSTDTQYF.

Here the CDR3 reads CASSTTGGLYEQFF. The DNA of the CDR3 is TGTGCCAGCAGCACGACAGGGGGCCTCTATGAGCAGTTCTTC. The chain links TRBV7-6 to TRBJ2-1; 10 bases are a match to TRBD1. The CDR3 covers 14 residues. In germline, CDR1 is SGHVS, CDR2 FNYEAQ. V gave up 5 bases and J gave up 8 bases; unmatched junction bases: 6.

Only a few counts were recorded for this clonotype. This chain connects TRBV11-2 to TRBJ1-5; 9 bases match TRBD1. The CDR3 sequence is 15 residues long. Germline CDR1 SGHAT, CDR2 FQNNGV. The junction had 6 bases not matched to a gene; V was cut back by 3 bases and J by 6 bases. CDR3 sequence: CASSFGTGKAQPQHF. DNA for the CDR3: TGTGCCAGCAGCTTCGGGACAGGGAAGGCTCAGCCCCAGCATTTT.

In this sample, this clonotype turned up a few times. This rearrangement joins TRBV11-2 to TRBJ1-1; perhaps TRBD1 as D (5 bases). From germline, CDR1 is SGHAT and CDR2 FQNNGV. V was trimmed by 5 bases and J by 2 bases, leaving 18 bases between them. This CDR3 region has 16 residues. The CDR3 DNA follows: TGTGCCAGCAGCCCGAATGTAGCAGGGCTTAACACTGAAGCTTTCTTT. Amino acids: CASSPNVAGLNTEAFF.

The V call is TRBV13, the J call TRBJ2-1; 10 bases align to TRBD2. The CDR3 runs to 16 residues. Germline V gives CDR1 PRHDT, CDR2 FYEKMQ (reference sequence). With V trimmed by 0 bases and J by 11 bases, 10 bases remained unmatched. CDR3 region: CASSLGLAGDGNQQFF. CDR3 bases: TGTGCCAGCAGCTTAGGCCTAGCGGGGGACGGGAATCAGCAGTTCTTC.

The chain is built from TRBV2 and TRBJ2-7; D may be TRBD1 (5 bases). The V and J ends lost 10 bases and 4 bases respectively, with 11 bases between them. This CDR3 region has 11 residues. From germline, CDR1 is SNHLY and CDR2 FYNNEI. The CDR3 DNA follows: TGTGCCACCCAGGACATTTACGAGCAGTACTTC. It codes for CATQDIYEQYF.

The table lists this clonotype with a few counts. This chain connects TRBV18 to TRBJ2-1; TRBD2 aligns across 7 bases. Germline loops: CDR1 KGHSH, CDR2 LQKENI. The junction had 8 bases not matched to a gene; V was cut back by 3 bases and J by 9 bases. The CDR3 spans 14 residues. This CDR3 is CASSPGGSILEQFF. In DNA form, the CDR3 reads TGTGCCAGCTCACCGGGGGGGAGTATCCTTGAGCAGTTCTTC.

This chain links TRBV29-1 with TRBJ2-1; 9 bases match TRBD2. The CDR3 is 15 amino acids. J lost 1 base, V lost 1 base, and 2 bases had no gene match. Per germline, CDR1 SQVTM and CDR2 ANQGSEA. CDR3 in amino acids: CSVEGLAGSYNEQFF. The DNA for the CDR3 is TGCAGCGTTGAAGGCCTAGCGGGGTCCTACAATGAGCAGTTCTTC.

V gene TRBV10-3 combines with J gene TRBJ2-3; no definite D call. The length of the CDR3 is 13 residues. Trimming stripped 2 bases from V and 2 bases from J, with 5 bases between. The germline V gene has CDR1 ENHRY and CDR2 SYGVKD. Here the CDR3 reads CAISEADTDTQYF. CDR3 nucleotide sequence: TGTGCCATCAGTGAGGCGGACACAGATACGCAGTATTTT.

This chain uses TRBV5-6 with TRBJ2-1, with D uncertain. The CDR3 sequence is 16 residues long. V lost 0 bases to trimming and J lost 5 bases, with 15 bases between them. Germline lookup yields CDR1 SGHDT and CDR2 YYEEEE. The CDR3 region is CASSLVTGMNNNEQFF. CDR3 sequence (DNA): TGTGCCAGCAGCTTGGTTACCGGAATGAATAACAATGAGCAGTTCTTC.

The J gene is TRBJ2-3, the V gene TRBV18, with D hard to call. CDR1 is KGHSH, CDR2 LQKENI, per germline. Deletions cut 2 bases from V and 4 bases from J, with 13 bases between. The CDR3 covers 15 residues. The DNA for the CDR3 is TGTGCCAGCTCACCAGAGTTCGCGGCGGCAGATACGCAGTATTTT. Protein product: CASSPEFAAADTQYF. The full variable domain, completed using reference TRBV18 and TRBJ2-3, is NAGVMQNPRHLVRRRGQEARLRCSPMKGHSHVYWYRQLPEEGLKFMVYLQKENIIDESGMPKERFSAEFPKEGPSILRIQQVVRGDSAAYFCASSPEFAAADTQYFGPGTRLTVL.

This clonotype was recorded at least ten times. The V call is TRBV15, the J call TRBJ1-2, with a possible D match to TRBD1 (6 bases). This CDR3 has 17 residues. With 3 bases removed from V and 4 bases from J, the gap between germline ends came to 21 bases. Germline CDR1 reads LNHNV; CDR2 reads YYDKDF (reference sequence). For the CDR3, the DNA is TGTGCCACCAGCAGTGGGGATTTAGGGGGGCGCGGCTATGGCTACACCTTC. As protein: CATSSGDLGGRGYGYTF.

This clonotype was seen ten or more times. The V gene is TRBV7-8, the J gene TRBJ1-1; a weak D match, TRBD1 (5 bases). V lost 3 bases and J 4 bases, leaving 15 bases between the germline ends. Germline CDR1 is SGHVS and CDR2 is FQNEAQ. The CDR3 is 15 amino acids. The CDR3 sequence: CASSFQGGVFTEAFF. The CDR3 DNA is TGTGCCAGCAGCTTCCAGGGAGGGGTGTTCACTGAAGCTTTCTTT. Drawing the rest from reference TRBV7-8 and TRBJ1-1, the complete variable domain is GAGVSQSPRYKVAKRGQDVALRCDPISGHVSLFWYQQALGQGPEFLTYFQNEAQLDKSGLPSDRFFAERPEGSVSTLKIQRTQQEDSAVYLCASSFQGGVFTEAFFGQGTRLTVV.

The genes are TRBV19 and TRBJ1-3, with D maybe TRBD1 (6 bases). The CDR3 covers 13 residues. From germline, CDR1 is LNHDA and CDR2 SQIVND (reference sequence). Trimming took 5 bases from V and 6 from J, leaving 11 bases between them. The CDR3 here is CASSARTVNTIYF. The CDR3 DNA follows: TGTGCCAGTAGTGCCCGGACAGTAAACACCATATATTTT.